What follows are 28 T cell receptor beta chains derived from one specimen sequenced in a study of Graves' ophthalmopathy and Graves' hyperthyroidism. RNA transcripts were the template, and TCR beta CDR3 regions were amplified from them. First-round RT-PCR with HTBI primers preceded a second-round multiplex PCR. Each CDR3 protein gets one entry after TCRdb re-called the multiplex PCR reads with MiXCR. The sample includes approximately 160,000 distinct CDR3 sequences, just under 40% of them seen just once. The source material was peripheral blood. These receptors all stem from a man aged 30 to 39 with Graves' ophthalmopathy.

This clonotype has a handful of counts. This sequence joins TRBV12-3 or TRBV12-4 and TRBJ2-5; TRBD1 matches 12 bases. The CDR3 totals 15 residues. Trimming cost V 3 bases and J 4 bases; bases outside gene matches: 3. The CDR3 bases are TGTGCCAGCAGTTTTGGGACAGGGGGCGGAGAGACCCAGTACTTC. It yields the protein CASSFGTGGGETQYF.

This clonotype has ten or more counts. V usage is TRBV30 and J usage is TRBJ1-1; D may be TRBD1 (6 bases). The V gene lost 4 bases and the J gene lost 5 bases, with 23 bases spanning the gap. CDR3 length: 16 residues. The germline CDR1 and CDR2 sequences are GTSNPN and SVGIG (reference sequence). CDR3 nucleotides: TGTGCCTGGAAGGGGGTACCCGGAAAGGAGTGGACTGAAGCTTTCTTT. It encodes CAWKGVPGKEWTEAFF.

The gene calls are TRBV11-2 and TRBJ2-2, with D perhaps matching TRBD2 (6 bases). The CDR3 length is 16 residues. V lost 5 bases and J lost 4, with 17 bases in between. Germline loops: CDR1 SGHAT, CDR2 FQNNGV. The CDR3 spells CASSPRGGSGTGELFF. The DNA of the CDR3 is TGTGCCAGCAGCCCAAGAGGAGGGTCGGGCACCGGGGAGCTGTTTTTT.

This clonotype was observed at least ten times. The J gene is TRBJ2-7, the V gene TRBV6-1; tentative D call: TRBD2 (5 bases). Trimming cost V 2 bases and J 3 bases, with 8 bases left between them. The CDR3 has 13 amino acids. Germline V lookup: CDR1 MNHNS, CDR2 SASEGT. The CDR3 DNA is TGTGCCAGCAGTGAAACTAGACTCTACGAGCAGTACTTC. As protein: CASSETRLYEQYF.

This clonotype has a count of ten or more. This sequence joins TRBV6-5 and TRBJ1-3; D not certain. CDR1 and CDR2 from the germline V gene are MNHEY and SVGAGI. The V end lost 5 bases, the J end lost 0 bases, and 14 bases lay between the germline ends. The CDR3 contains 16 residues. CDR3 residues: CASSHDRFTSGNTIYF. CDR3 coding DNA: TGTGCCAGCAGTCACGATAGGTTCACCTCTGGAAACACCATATATTTT.

The chain carries TRBV12-3 or TRBV12-4 and TRBJ1-2; TRBD1 agrees at 8 bases. The CDR3 runs to 11 residues. Unmatched junction bases numbered 2, after V lost 5 bases and J lost 9 bases. CDR3 in amino acids: CASSTGGRYTF. The CDR3, as DNA: TGTGCCAGCAGTACAGGGGGACGCTACACCTTC.

The J gene is TRBJ1-5, the V gene TRBV6-5; D possibly corresponds to TRBD1 (6 bases). From germline, CDR1 is MNHEY and CDR2 SVGAGI. V shed 2 bases and J shed 7 bases, with 9 bases lying between them. The CDR3 totals 13 residues. The chain's CDR3 is CASSYRGSQPQHF. CDR3 DNA: TGTGCCAGCAGTTACAGGGGGTCCCAGCCCCAGCATTTT.

Only a few counts were recorded for this clonotype. The J gene is TRBJ2-7, the V gene TRBV6-5, with D unresolved. There are 14 residues in the CDR3. CDR1 MNHEY and CDR2 SVGAGI come from the germline V gene. V dropped 3 bases and J dropped 4 bases, with 13 bases sitting between them. CDR3 DNA: TGTGCCAGCAGTTATAGCTTTGGCGGTTACGAGCAGTACTTC. Translation: CASSYSFGGYEQYF.

This clonotype was observed many times. The J gene is TRBJ1-1, the V gene TRBV28; D is unclear. The V gene lost 4 bases and the J gene lost 8 bases, with 17 bases spanning the gap. Germline CDR1 reads MDHEN; CDR2 reads SYDVKM. The CDR3 totals 14 residues. The CDR3 sequence: CASSSFPQPVEAFF. DNA for the CDR3: TGTGCCAGCAGTTCTTTCCCGCAGCCGGTCGAAGCTTTCTTT.

This clonotype showed up many times. The chain uses TRBV11-2 and TRBJ1-5; D may be TRBD1 (6 bases). Germline-derived CDR1 and CDR2 are SGHAT and FQNNGV. The V and J ends lost 4 bases and 4 bases respectively, with 8 bases between them. The CDR3 extends over 13 amino acids. As DNA, the CDR3 is TGTGCCAGCAGCTCGCAGGGGAATCAGCCCCAGCATTTT. It translates to CASSSQGNQPQHF.

The chain is built from TRBV6-1 and TRBJ2-1; tentative D call: TRBD2 (5 bases). V was shortened by 4 bases and J by 9 bases, with 10 bases between the two germline ends. CDR1 MNHNS and CDR2 SASEGT come from the germline V gene. The CDR3 is 12 amino acids. Here the CDR3 reads CASSALRVEQFF. For the CDR3, the DNA is TGTGCCAGCAGTGCGTTGCGGGTTGAGCAGTTCTTC.

This clonotype appeared many times. The rearrangement joins TRBV28 to TRBJ2-4, with 12 bases matching TRBD1. The germline V gene encodes CDR1 MDHEN and CDR2 SYDVKM. J lost 8 bases, V lost 8 bases, and 13 bases had no gene match. The CDR3 has 16 residues. The CDR3 protein is CASLGQGALLGDIQYF. In DNA form, the CDR3 reads TGTGCCAGCCTGGGACAGGGGGCGCTTTTGGGGGACATTCAGTACTTC.

The chain carries TRBV12-3 or TRBV12-4 and TRBJ1-1, with TRBD1 identical over 7 bases. This CDR3 is built from 15 residues. V gave up 7 bases and J gave up 2 bases; unmatched junction bases: 10. The chain's CDR3 is CASTRQGLANTEAFF. CDR3 in DNA: TGTGCCAGCACTAGACAGGGTTTGGCTAACACTGAAGCTTTCTTT.

In its sample, this clonotype was seen many times. The V gene is TRBV24-1, the J gene TRBJ2-7; 12 bases agree with TRBD1. The ends lost 2 bases at V and 4 bases at J; junction bases unmatched: 2. The CDR3 runs 15 residues. CDR1 and CDR2 (germline): KGHDR, SFDVKD. The CDR3 sequence is CATSDWDRGLYEQYF. Written as DNA, the CDR3 is TGTGCCACCAGTGATTGGGACAGGGGGCTGTACGAGCAGTACTTC.

At least ten counts were recorded for this clonotype. The rearrangement links TRBV28 to TRBJ1-2; TRBD1 might be the D (6 bases). CDR3 length: 16 amino acids. V shed 4 bases and J shed 0 bases, with 15 bases lying between them. CDR1 MDHEN and CDR2 SYDVKM come from the germline V gene. CDR3 protein: CASSSPSTGSNYGYTF. The CDR3 region has the DNA TGTGCCAGCAGTTCTCCGTCGACAGGTTCTAACTATGGCTACACCTTC.

This clonotype was observed at least ten times. This chain links TRBV7-2 with TRBJ2-7; D is uncertain. Per germline, CDR1 SGHTA and CDR2 FQGNSA. V lost 2 bases, J lost 2 bases, and 13 bases lay in between. The CDR3 spans 15 residues. For the CDR3, the DNA is TGTGCCAGCAGCTTAAACGAGGCGGCGGCCTACGAGCAGTACTTC. This encodes CASSLNEAAAYEQYF.

This clonotype was counted ten times or more. The chain uses TRBV6-2 or TRBV6-3 and TRBJ2-7, with TRBD2 identical over 8 bases. The CDR3 spans 14 residues. V was pared by 7 bases and J by 7 bases, with 12 bases of the junction left unmatched. Germline V gene sequence: CDR1 MNHEY, CDR2 SVGEGT. CDR3 coding DNA: TGTGCCAGCAAGGTCCCGGGAGGGCCGCAGGAGCAGTACTTC. This encodes CASKVPGGPQEQYF.

Many counts were recorded for this clonotype. The J gene is TRBJ1-1, the V gene TRBV9; TRBD1 aligns across 7 bases. The CDR3 is 14 amino acids. Germline V gene data show CDR1 as SGDLS and CDR2 as YYNGEE. The trim removed 0 bases at V and 3 bases at J, leaving 2 bases unmatched. The CDR3, as DNA: TGTGCCAGCAGCGTAGCTACAGGGGACACTGAAGCTTTCTTT. Protein: CASSVATGDTEAFF.

The chain carries TRBV6-1 and TRBJ2-7, with a tentative D call TRBD1 (6 bases). There are 14 residues in the CDR3. Germline-derived CDR1 and CDR2 are MNHNS and SASEGT. V dropped 7 bases and J dropped 4 bases, with 17 bases sitting between them. Here the CDR3 reads CASKGPGHPYEQYF. The DNA for the CDR3 is TGTGCCAGCAAGGGTCCGGGACACCCGTACGAGCAGTACTTC.

This clonotype has at least ten counts. The gene calls are TRBV28 and TRBJ2-2; 8 bases line up with TRBD2. J lost 5 bases, V lost 5 bases, and 7 bases had no gene match. The CDR3 spans 15 residues. The germline V gene has CDR1 MDHEN and CDR2 SYDVKM. CDR3 in DNA: TGTGCCAGCAGTCAGCCACTAGCGGTGACCGGGGAGCTGTTTTTT. Translating gives CASSQPLAVTGELFF. Together with reference TRBV28 and TRBJ2-2, the CDR3 gives the full variable domain: DVKVTQSSRYLVKRTGEKVFLECVQDMDHENMFWYRQDPGLGLRLIYFSYDVKMKEKGDIPEGYSVSREKKERFSLILESASTNQTSMYLCASSQPLAVTGELFFGEGSRLTVL.

This clonotype occurred many times. The chain couples TRBV19 to TRBJ2-7; 8 nucleotides line up with TRBD1. This CDR3 is 18 amino acids long. J was trimmed by 2 bases and V by 5 bases; bases with no gene match: 17. CDR1 and CDR2 (germline): LNHDA, SQIVND (reference sequence). CDR3: CASSFGGQGTSSAYEQYF. The DNA for the CDR3 is TGTGCCAGTAGTTTTGGTGGACAGGGCACCTCGTCAGCCTACGAGCAGTACTTC.

The sample holds many counts of this clonotype. The rearrangement joins TRBV12-3 or TRBV12-4 to TRBJ1-2; 8 bases line up with TRBD1. The CDR3 sequence is 13 residues long. V lost 3 bases, J lost 7 bases, and 4 bases stayed unmatched. Here the CDR3 reads CASSFRQGTGYTF. The DNA of the CDR3 is TGTGCCAGCAGTTTTAGACAGGGGACTGGCTACACCTTC.

This clonotype was picked up a small number of times. The CDR3 is CASSLWLNSNQPQHF. As DNA, the CDR3 is TGTGCCAGCAGTTTATGGTTGAATAGCAATCAGCCCCAGCATTTT. This sequence joins TRBV12-3 or TRBV12-4 and TRBJ1-5; D gene ambiguous. The CDR3 totals 15 residues. The germline V and J ends were trimmed by 2 bases and 0 bases, with 8 bases remaining between them.

The sample holds many counts of this clonotype. This chain uses TRBV12-3 or TRBV12-4 with TRBJ1-1, with D possibly matching TRBD1 (5 bases). The CDR3 loop spans 14 amino acids. Trimming cost V 7 bases and J 5 bases, with 17 bases left between them. Here the CDR3 DNA reads TGTGCCAGCACCGATGGGGGGAAGTGGACTGAAGCTTTCTTT. Amino acid sequence: CASTDGGKWTEAFF.

The CDR3 DNA reads TGTGCCAGCAGAGGGACGGACAGGCCTTACGAGCAGTACTTC. Its protein is CASRGTDRPYEQYF. The chain employs TRBV12-3 or TRBV12-4 and TRBJ2-7; TRBD1 agrees at 7 bases. Germline trimming cut 6 bases from V and 4 bases from J; bases unmatched to any gene: 9. This CDR3 has 14 amino acids.

This clonotype has a count of ten or more. This chain uses TRBV5-6 with TRBJ2-5; 7 bases fit TRBD2. Germline CDR1 SGHDT, CDR2 YYEEEE. Losses at the gene ends were 4 bases for V and 5 bases for J; bases not matched to a gene: 8. The CDR3 is made up of 14 amino acids. In nucleotides, the CDR3 is TGTGCCAGCAGCCCCGGACTAGAAGTGGAGACCCAGTACTTC. Its translation is CASSPGLEVETQYF.

This clonotype was observed many times. This chain uses TRBV12-3 or TRBV12-4 with TRBJ2-7; D may be TRBD1 or TRBD2 (5 bases each). With 1 base removed from V and 11 bases from J, the gap between germline ends came to 15 bases. The CDR3 loop spans 13 amino acids. The CDR3 sequence: CASSLGTGGKEYF. In nucleotides, the CDR3 is TGTGCCAGCAGTTTAGGGACTGGGGGAAAGGAGTACTTC.

This clonotype was seen repeatedly, ten times or more. The chain carries TRBV5-6 and TRBJ1-1; TRBD1 might be the D (6 bases). Trimming cost V 3 bases and J 1 base, with 13 bases left between them. CDR3 length: 15 amino acids. The germline V gene has CDR1 SGHDT and CDR2 YYEEEE. The CDR3 reads CASSSPGTSNTEAFF. CDR3 bases: TGTGCCAGCAGCTCACCCGGGACATCGAACACTGAAGCTTTCTTT.